These 18 T cell receptor beta chains came from one sample sequenced in a study of Ad26.COV2.S vaccination and SARS-CoV-2 variants. Some clones are missing from TCRdb's copy, which holds only in-frame ones; the method was immunoSEQ multiplex PCR. The sample holds around 340,000 clones, 80% to 90% seen once. Treatment: around 19 received Ad26.COV2.S at low or high dose, single or two shots; roughly 5 received placebo; per-sample allocation not given. Each sample was drawn 63 days after the first injection (of vaccine or placebo). The sample in question was peripheral blood, obtained in a trial of Ad26.COV2.S vaccine versus placebo. The receptors come from a person between 18 and 60 years old who received the Ad26.COV2.S COVID-19 vaccine or a placebo.

The chain links TRBV7-2 to TRBJ2-3; 7 bases align to TRBD2. The CDR3 spans 13 residues. Germline-derived CDR1 and CDR2 are SGHTA and FQGNSA. V lost 5 bases and J lost 11; bases outside the gene matches: 10. The CDR3 is CASSGGRGRRQYF. CDR3 nucleotide sequence: TGTGCCAGCAGCGGGGGGAGGGGCAGAAGGCAGTATTTT.

The chain links TRBV13 to TRBJ1-1; D remains unclear. With 5 bases removed from V and 0 bases from J, the gap between germline ends came to 10 bases. The CDR3 consists of 14 residues. Germline CDR1 PRHDT, CDR2 FYEKMQ (reference sequence). For the CDR3, the DNA is TGTGCCAGCAGCCCTAGAAAGGTGAACACTGAAGCTTTCTTT. It translates to CASSPRKVNTEAFF.

The chain employs TRBV28 and TRBJ2-1; TRBD1 might be the D (6 bases). The CDR3 loop spans 13 amino acids. Germline V CDR1 and CDR2: MDHEN, SYDVKM. V shed 7 bases and J shed 6 bases, with 13 bases lying between them. CDR3 protein: CASTGTPRNEQFF. The CDR3 nucleotides are TGTGCCAGCACCGGGACACCCCGCAATGAGCAGTTCTTC.

This clone was picked up a small number of times. The chain couples TRBV4-2 to TRBJ2-7; D may be TRBD1 (6 bases). The germline V and J ends were trimmed by 0 bases and 2 bases, with 11 bases remaining between them. The CDR3 covers 15 residues. The germline V gene encodes CDR1 LGHNA and CDR2 YNFKEQ. The CDR3 is CASSQEVHRAYEQYF. The CDR3 DNA follows: TGTGCCAGCAGCCAAGAGGTTCACAGGGCCTACGAGCAGTACTTC.

This chain links TRBV28 with TRBJ2-3; no clear D gene. Germline CDR1 reads MDHEN; CDR2 reads SYDVKM. Trimming removed 3 bases from V and 1 base from J, with 14 bases in between. The CDR3 sequence is 16 residues long. The CDR3 nucleotides read TGTGCCAGCAGTTTCACAGCGAAAGGTGGCACAGATACGCAGTATTTT. This translates into CASSFTAKGGTDTQYF.

This clone has only a few counts. This rearrangement joins TRBV3-1 (or the pseudogene TRBV3-2) to TRBJ1-6; D unclear. The germline V gene encodes CDR1 LGHDT and CDR2 YNNKEL (reference sequence). CDR3 length equals 17 residues. The V and J ends lost 0 bases and 0 bases respectively, with 9 bases between them. CDR3 nucleotides: TGTGCCAGCAGCCAAGATCCCAGGAGCTCCTATAATTCACCCCTCCACTTT. Protein sequence: CASSQDPRSSYNSPLHF.

The CDR3 reads CASSISPDTQYF. CDR3 DNA sequence: TGTGCCAGCAGCATAAGCCCAGATACGCAGTATTTT. V and J are TRBV7-9 and TRBJ2-3; D not certain. The CDR3 totals 12 residues. Germline CDR1 is SEHNR and CDR2 is FQNEAQ (reference sequence). Trimming took 5 bases from V and 4 from J, leaving 7 bases between them.

This chain joins TRBV6-2 or TRBV6-3 and TRBJ2-1, with 10 bases lining up with TRBD2. The germline gives CDR1 MNHEY, CDR2 SVGEGT. The CDR3 contains 14 residues. V gave up 2 bases and J gave up 8 bases; unmatched junction bases: 3. CDR3 protein: CASSYILAGDEQFF. In DNA form, the CDR3 reads TGTGCCAGCAGTTACATCCTAGCGGGAGATGAGCAGTTCTTC.

This clone showed up just a few times. V gene TRBV11-2 combines with J gene TRBJ2-3; no clear D gene. Germline CDR1 and CDR2: SGHAT and FQNNGV. The CDR3 has 13 amino acids. V was clipped by 6 bases and J by 1 base, with 8 bases between them. The CDR3 coding sequence is TGTGCCAGCAGGGGGTCCGGCACAGATACGCAGTATTTT. Its protein product is CASRGSGTDTQYF. Full variable domain (rest looked up from reference TRBV11-2 and TRBJ2-3): EAGVAQSPRYKIIEKRQSVAFWCNPISGHATLYWYQQILGQGPKLLIQFQNNGVVDDSQLPKDRFSAERLKGVDSTLKIQPAKLEDSAVYLCASRGSGTDTQYFGPGTRLTVL.

V gene TRBV5-1 combines with J gene TRBJ1-4; 8 nucleotides align to TRBD1. Germline V gives CDR1 SGHRS, CDR2 YFSETQ. This CDR3 has 14 amino acids. The trim removed 4 bases at V and 7 bases at J, leaving 6 bases unmatched. The chain's CDR3 is CASSPDREGEKLFF. CDR3 bases: TGCGCCAGCAGCCCGGACAGGGAAGGTGAAAAACTGTTTTTT.

The chain combines TRBV7-2 with TRBJ1-2, with a weak D call TRBD1 (5 bases). V was cut by 5 bases and J by 8 bases, with 18 bases left in between. The CDR3 is made up of 14 amino acids. Germline V lookup: CDR1 SGHTA, CDR2 FQGNSA. CDR3 in amino acids: CASSQGRPSDGYTF. In nucleotides, the CDR3 is TGTGCCAGCAGCCAGGGACGTCCCAGCGACGGCTACACCTTC.

This clone was counted once. The chain links TRBV19 to TRBJ1-2; 9 nucleotides align to TRBD1. CDR3 length: 19 residues. V gave up 6 bases and J gave up 2 bases; unmatched junction bases: 19. Germline CDR1 and CDR2: LNHDA and SQIVND (reference sequence). CDR3 in amino acids: CASSSIPGQGEDFNYGYTF. The CDR3 region has the DNA TGTGCCAGTAGCTCCATCCCGGGACAGGGTGAAGATTTCAACTATGGCTACACCTTC.

The rearrangement links TRBV4-1 to TRBJ2-1; the D gene is possibly TRBD1 (5 bases). Germline loops: CDR1 MGHRA, CDR2 YSYEKL. V lost 4 bases, J lost 7 bases, and 17 bases lay in between. CDR3 length equals 15 residues. For the CDR3, the DNA is TGCGCCAGCAGCCTTGGCGGTGGGGCACGAAATGAGCAGTTCTTC. Translated: CASSLGGGARNEQFF.

CDR3 in DNA: TGTGCCAGCAGTTTAGGCAGGGCCATAGCCTACAATGAGCAGTTCTTC. It translates to CASSLGRAIAYNEQFF. The V call is TRBV27, the J call TRBJ2-1; possibly TRBD1 for D (5 bases). This CDR3 region has 16 residues. Between the trimmed V and J ends, which lost 2 bases and 2 bases, there was a span of 13 bases. Germline CDR1 and CDR2: MNHEY and SMNVEV (reference sequence).

This sequence joins TRBV7-9 and TRBJ2-1; 10 bases match TRBD2. Unmatched junction bases numbered 10, after V lost 2 bases and J lost 6 bases. CDR1 and CDR2 (germline): SEHNR, FQNEAQ (reference sequence). CDR3 length: 17 amino acids. The chain's CDR3 is CASSLHILAGAVNEQFF. The CDR3 DNA reads as TGTGCCAGCAGCTTACACATCCTAGCGGGGGCTGTCAATGAGCAGTTCTTC.

The chain uses TRBV11-2 and TRBJ2-5, with 8 nucleotides matching TRBD1. The J segment lost 5 bases and the V segment lost 6 bases, leaving 5 bases of the junction unmatched. The CDR3 runs to 13 residues. Germline CDR1 reads SGHAT; CDR2 reads FQNNGV. In nucleotides, the CDR3 is TGTGCCAGCAGGACAGGGGCGTCGGAGACCCAGTACTTC. Translated, it gives CASRTGASETQYF.

For this clone: This same CDR3 is encoded by further DNA sequences in the sample. This rearrangement joins TRBV6-6 to TRBJ1-5, with D uncertain. From germline, CDR1 is MNHNY and CDR2 SVGAGI (reference sequence). V lost 2 bases and J 4 bases, leaving 6 bases between the germline ends. CDR3 size: 13 residues. The CDR3 DNA follows: TGTGCCAGCAGTTACGGTAGGAATCAGCCCCAGCATTTT. This translates into CASSYGRNQPQHF.

J is TRBJ2-1 and V is TRBV29-1; tentatively, D is TRBD2 (6 bases). The CDR3 sequence is 16 residues long. The V end lost 3 bases, the J end lost 0 bases, and 15 bases lay between the germline ends. Germline CDR1 is SQVTM and CDR2 is ANQGSEA. CDR3 sequence reads: CSVEPLALSSYNEQFF. The CDR3 DNA sequence: TGCAGCGTTGAGCCACTAGCCCTGAGCTCCTACAATGAGCAGTTCTTC.